These T cell receptor beta chains were read from a single sample in a study of blood T cell repertoires in COVID-19. Some clones are missing from TCRdb's copy, which holds only in-frame ones; the method was immunoSEQ multiplex PCR. In the table there are hundreds of thousands of clones, 85% to 90% of which are singletons. The sample taken for sequencing was PBMCs or T cells enriched from blood (not recorded which). Source of these receptors: a man in his forties who had recovered from COVID-19. The CDR3 runs from the conserved cysteine through the conserved F or W. The D gene is left open where the match is weak. Some rows mark clone size as missing; the rest say once, few, many or name a class of expanded clone.

J gene: TRBJ2-5; V gene: TRBV10-3; clone size: NA; D gene: TRBD1; CDR3 protein: CAIKQGATETQYF
J gene: TRBJ1-6; V gene: TRBV30; clone size: NA; D gene: TRBD1; CDR3 protein: CASGQGASPLHF
J gene: TRBJ2-1; V gene: TRBV7-8; clone size: NA; D gene: TRBD2; CDR3 protein: CASSLIAGGPRNEQFF
J gene: TRBJ1-4; V gene: TRBV28; clone size: NA; D gene: NA; CDR3 protein: CASSLWGVRSSDGRIEKLFF
J gene: TRBJ2-7; V gene: TRBV4-1; clone size: NA; D gene: TRBD2; CDR3 protein: CASSQFSGRGDEQYF
J gene: TRBJ2-7; V gene: TRBV2; clone size: NA; D gene: NA; CDR3 protein: CASSKTDYSSYEQYF
J gene: TRBJ2-7; V gene: TRBV7-2; clone size: NA; D gene: TRBD2; CDR3 protein: CASSGQRERTEQYF
J gene: TRBJ1-2; V gene: TRBV9; clone size: NA; D gene: NA; CDR3 protein: CASSVRGGGGDGYTF
J gene: TRBJ1-1; V gene: TRBV30; clone size: NA; D gene: NA; CDR3 protein: CAWSVWAAREAFF
J gene: TRBJ1-5; V gene: TRBV5-8; clone size: NA; D gene: TRBD1; CDR3 protein: CASSGDRAGQPQHF
J gene: TRBJ1-2; V gene: TRBV6-1; clone size: NA; D gene: TRBD1; CDR3 protein: CASSESFGGQRVYGYTF
J gene: TRBJ1-2; V gene: TRBV18; clone size: NA; D gene: TRBD1; CDR3 protein: CASQDRVGVGYTF
J gene: TRBJ1-2; V gene: TRBV4-1; clone size: NA; D gene: NA; CDR3 protein: CASSQDVAGNYGYTF
J gene: TRBJ2-7; V gene: TRBV12-3/TRBV12-4; clone size: NA; D gene: TRBD2; CDR3 protein: CASLSAGGNEQYF
J gene: TRBJ1-4; V gene: TRBV7-2; clone size: NA; D gene: TRBD1; CDR3 protein: CASSLTTGPLFF
J gene: TRBJ2-1; V gene: TRBV27; clone size: NA; D gene: TRBD2; CDR3 protein: CASSGTSGGAWQFF
J gene: TRBJ1-6; V gene: TRBV5-4; clone size: NA; D gene: NA; CDR3 protein: CASSSDRLGSYNSPLHF
J gene: TRBJ2-2; V gene: TRBV29-1; clone size: NA; D gene: TRBD1; CDR3 protein: CSHTTGGTGELFF
J gene: TRBJ2-5; V gene: TRBV18; clone size: NA; D gene: NA; CDR3 protein: CASSAVQGETQYF
J gene: TRBJ1-1; V gene: TRBV28; clone size: NA; D gene: TRBD1; CDR3 protein: CASSLPPGQRYTEAFF
J gene: TRBJ2-2; V gene: TRBV2; clone size: NA; D gene: TRBD2; CDR3 protein: CASRDGTSGAIFGELFF
J gene: TRBJ1-3; V gene: TRBV4-2; clone size: NA; D gene: NA; CDR3 protein: CASSQDPGSSGNTIYF
J gene: TRBJ2-1; V gene: TRBV11-2; clone size: NA; D gene: TRBD1; CDR3 protein: CASSTSGQGNEQFF
J gene: TRBJ2-3; V gene: TRBV4-1; clone size: NA; D gene: TRBD2; CDR3 protein: CASSQRLAGVPDTQYF
J gene: TRBJ1-1; V gene: TRBV3-1/TRBV3-2; clone size: few; D gene: NA; CDR3 protein: CASSQTVMNTEAFF
J gene: TRBJ2-1; V gene: TRBV6-4; clone size: NA; D gene: TRBD2; CDR3 protein: CASSDLTSGRYNEQFF
J gene: TRBJ2-7; V gene: TRBV19; clone size: NA; D gene: NA; CDR3 protein: CASSISGSGGGPGAYEQYF